The present T cell receptor (beta chain) was sequenced within a study of blood T cells in healthy people across ages. The J segment lost 13 bases and the V segment lost 7 bases, leaving 19 bases of the junction unmatched. The CDR3 is 15 amino acids. Germline CDR1 MDHEN, CDR2 SYDVKM. Primers used in a second PCR of roughly 6 to 11 cycles were a sample-barcoded 5' primer and a J-beta primer mix. TCRdb called the 5' RACE reads again in MiXCR, with one record for every CDR3 protein. The sample contains approximately 810,000 distinct CDR3 sequences, roughly 26% of which appear only once. This clonotype was obtained from a woman older than 75 in good health. The source material was blood. This chain joins TRBV28 and TRBJ2-4; 7 nucleotides agree with TRBD2. The CDR3 DNA sequence: TGTGCCAGCAAGGGTGGGTCGTCGGGACTACGTGGGCAGTACTTC. This translates into CASKGGSSGLRGQYF.